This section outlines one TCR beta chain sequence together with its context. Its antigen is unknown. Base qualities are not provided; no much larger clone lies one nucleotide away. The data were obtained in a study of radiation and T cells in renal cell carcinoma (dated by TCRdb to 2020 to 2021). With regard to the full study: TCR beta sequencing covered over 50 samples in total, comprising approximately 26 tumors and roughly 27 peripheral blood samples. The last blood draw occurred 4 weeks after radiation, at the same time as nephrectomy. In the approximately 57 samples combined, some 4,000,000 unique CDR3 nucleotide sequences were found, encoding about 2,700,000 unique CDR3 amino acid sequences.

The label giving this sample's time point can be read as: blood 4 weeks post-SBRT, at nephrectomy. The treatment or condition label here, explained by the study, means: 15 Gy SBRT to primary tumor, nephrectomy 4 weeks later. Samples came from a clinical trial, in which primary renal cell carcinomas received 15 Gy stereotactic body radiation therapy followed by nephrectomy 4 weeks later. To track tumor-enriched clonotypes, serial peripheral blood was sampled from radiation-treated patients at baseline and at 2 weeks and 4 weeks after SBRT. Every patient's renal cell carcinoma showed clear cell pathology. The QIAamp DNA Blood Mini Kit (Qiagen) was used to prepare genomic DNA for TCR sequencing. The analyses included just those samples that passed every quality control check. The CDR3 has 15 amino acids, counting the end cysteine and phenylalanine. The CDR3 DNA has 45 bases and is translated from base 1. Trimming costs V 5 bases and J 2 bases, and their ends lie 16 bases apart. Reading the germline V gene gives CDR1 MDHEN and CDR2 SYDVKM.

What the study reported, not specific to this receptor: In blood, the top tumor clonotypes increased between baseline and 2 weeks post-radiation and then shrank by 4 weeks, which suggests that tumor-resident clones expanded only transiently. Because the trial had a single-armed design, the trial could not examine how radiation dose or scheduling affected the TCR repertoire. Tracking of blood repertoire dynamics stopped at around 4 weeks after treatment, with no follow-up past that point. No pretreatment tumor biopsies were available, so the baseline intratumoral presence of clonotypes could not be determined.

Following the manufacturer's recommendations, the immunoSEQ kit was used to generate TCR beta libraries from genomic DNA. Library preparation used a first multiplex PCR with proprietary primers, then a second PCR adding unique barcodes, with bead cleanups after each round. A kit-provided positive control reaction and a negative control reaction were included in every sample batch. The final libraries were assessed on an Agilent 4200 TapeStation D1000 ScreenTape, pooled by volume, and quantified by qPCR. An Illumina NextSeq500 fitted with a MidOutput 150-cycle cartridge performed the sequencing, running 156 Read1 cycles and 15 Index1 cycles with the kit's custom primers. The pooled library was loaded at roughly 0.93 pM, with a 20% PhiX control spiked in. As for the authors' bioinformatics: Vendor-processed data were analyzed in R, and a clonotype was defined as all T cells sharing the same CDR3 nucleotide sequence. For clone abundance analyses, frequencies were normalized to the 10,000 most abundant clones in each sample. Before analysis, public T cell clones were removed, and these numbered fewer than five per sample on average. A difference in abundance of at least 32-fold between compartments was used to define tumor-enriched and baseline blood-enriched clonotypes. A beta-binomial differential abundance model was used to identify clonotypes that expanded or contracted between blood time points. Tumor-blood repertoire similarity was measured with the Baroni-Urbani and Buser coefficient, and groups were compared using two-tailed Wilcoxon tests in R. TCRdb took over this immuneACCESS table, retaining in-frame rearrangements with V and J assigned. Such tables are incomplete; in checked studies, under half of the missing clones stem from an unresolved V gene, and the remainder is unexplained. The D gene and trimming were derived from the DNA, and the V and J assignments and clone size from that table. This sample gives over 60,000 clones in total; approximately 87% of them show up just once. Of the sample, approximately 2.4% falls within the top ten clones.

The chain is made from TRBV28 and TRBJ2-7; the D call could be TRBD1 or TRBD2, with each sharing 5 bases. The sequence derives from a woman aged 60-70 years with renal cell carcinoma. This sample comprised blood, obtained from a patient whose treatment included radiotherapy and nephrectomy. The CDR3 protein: CASSRRGPGAYEQYF. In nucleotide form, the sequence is TGTGCCAGCAGTCGTAGGGGACCTGGGGCCTACGAGCAGTACTTC.